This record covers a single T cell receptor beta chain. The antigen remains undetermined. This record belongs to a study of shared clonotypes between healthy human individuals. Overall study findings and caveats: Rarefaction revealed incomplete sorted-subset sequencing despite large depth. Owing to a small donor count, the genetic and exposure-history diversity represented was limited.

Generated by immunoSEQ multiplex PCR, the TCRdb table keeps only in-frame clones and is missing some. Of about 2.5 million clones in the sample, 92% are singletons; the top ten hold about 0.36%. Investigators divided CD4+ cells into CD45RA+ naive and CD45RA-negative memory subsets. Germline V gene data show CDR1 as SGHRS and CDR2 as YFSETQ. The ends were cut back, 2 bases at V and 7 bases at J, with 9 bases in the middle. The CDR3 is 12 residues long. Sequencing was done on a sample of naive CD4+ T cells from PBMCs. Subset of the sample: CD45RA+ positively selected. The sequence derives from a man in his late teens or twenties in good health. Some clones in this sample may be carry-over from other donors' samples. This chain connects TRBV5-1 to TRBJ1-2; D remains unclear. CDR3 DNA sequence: TGCGCCAGCAGCTTCGGCCTCGTTGGCTACACCTTC. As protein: CASSFGLVGYTF.